The clone carrying this T cell receptor beta chain has just a few counts. This entry comes from a study of T-cell reconstitution after alpha-beta-depleted transplantation in children. CDR3 size: 15 residues. Germline values: CDR1 SGDLS, CDR2 YYNGEE. V lost 4 bases, J lost 6 bases, and 11 bases stayed unmatched. The library targeted TCRbeta and was prepared with unique molecular identifiers. MiXCR, run by TCRdb on the PCR reads, gives a single entry per CDR3 protein. The repertoire includes approximately 250,000 distinct CDR3 sequences, roughly a tenth of them detected once, and 5% to 5.5% sits in the top ten.

J is TRBJ2-7 and V is TRBV9, with 9 bases lining up with TRBD2. The sample in question was PBMCs from the stem cell graft donor, obtained from the stem cell graft. This clonotype was sampled from a human donor who donated a stem cell graft to a child with SCID. This CDR3 reads CASSPEGISGGEQYF. In DNA, the CDR3 is TGTGCCAGCAGCCCCGAAGGGATTAGCGGGGGCGAGCAGTACTTC.